This T cell receptor beta chain was profiled in a study of blood T cell repertoires in COVID-19 (dated by TCRdb to 2018 to 2020). Regarding the complete study: Samples covering the acute and convalescent phases of COVID-19 were provided by collaborators in the United States, Italy and Spain. The material from the prospective study consisted of cDNA or gDNA derived from T cells, B-cell-depleted T cells, or PBMCs. Deeply sampled blood TCRbeta repertoires from subjects exposed to, actively infected with, or recovered from COVID-19 were included in the dataset. The repertoires were released in a freely available public database intended as a resource for research on the immune response to SARS-CoV-2. Samples were obtained from the ongoing ImmuneRACE study (first 160 participants) and from 1,000 to 1,500 subjects provided by 6 global collaborators. Nearly every sample came with metadata listing a de-identified subject ID, COVID-19 status, age in years and sex. Where available, HLA class I and class II types were taken from metadata supplied by the sample provider and were not determined by assay-based typing.

V gives up 6 bases and J gives up 7 bases, and the segment between their germline ends measures 13 bases. The CDR3 goes from the cysteine to the phenylalanine over 13 residues. Just CDR3 DNA is preserved here, 39 bases in frame from base 1. A word on this clone: No antigen is known for it. No base qualities exist here, and no much larger clone lies one base off it.

Study-wide conclusions, independent of this receptor: The amount of clinical and demographic metadata varied by source and participant and was provided uncurated.

TCRbeta CDR3 regions were amplified from genomic DNA by means of the immunoSEQ Assay, a bias-controlled multiplex PCR. Per the original workflow: The number of nucleated cells in each sample was estimated by amplification of reference gene primers within the assay. Sequence reads were collapsed and filtered to measure the absolute abundance of every unique TCRbeta CDR3 rearrangement. Productive Simpson clonality was computed per sample as the square root of Simpson's diversity index over productive rearrangements. Entries here come from immuneACCESS through TCRdb and include only in-frame sequences with V and J called. Some clones fail to appear in such tables; in the studies checked, an unresolved V gene covers under half of the shortfall, and the cause of the remainder is unknown. The DNA was the basis for D and trimming; V, J and clone size are from that table. The sample yields roughly 370,000 clones; more than 75% were counted once. The top ten hold roughly 9.4% of the sample.

Participants in the prospective study were enrolled through a virtual design, were aged about 18 to 100 years, and lived in roughly 24 United States geographic areas. In the prospective study, participants were assigned to cohorts based on the clinical history participants reported in a screening survey and a study questionnaire. Recovered participants in ImmuneRACE Cohort 3 were defined by two consecutive negative NP/OP PCR tests, clearance by a healthcare professional, or resolution of symptoms. Mobile phlebotomists in the prospective study collected whole blood, serum and a nasopharyngeal or oropharyngeal swab from every participant. Additional blood draws and questionnaires over an approximately 2-month period could optionally be provided by prospective study participants. Prospective study blood samples were shipped either frozen or at room temperature before DNA extraction.

The sequenced sample consisted of PBMCs or T cells enriched from blood (not recorded which). This TCR was recovered from a woman between 50 and 59 years old who had recovered from COVID-19. This sequence uses TRBV12-3 or TRBV12-4 and TRBJ1-3; TRBD1 could be the D gene, as 5 bases match. The CDR3 corresponds to CASSLIGANTIYF. The DNA is as follows: TGTGCCAGCAGCCTGATAGGGGCGAACACCATATATTTT.